This T cell receptor beta chain is drawn from a study of T cells in narcolepsy. Study-wide results and limits: HCRT-specific and TRIB2-specific autoreactive clonotypes appeared among same-patient CSF and blood CD4+ clonotypes.

Here immunoSEQ multiplex PCR was the method, and the copy in TCRdb shows in-frame clones only, minus some. The repertoire has tens of thousands of clones, 75% to 90% of them found once; the top ten carry around 0.86%. The length of the CDR3 is 12 residues. The germline V gene has CDR1 KGHSH and CDR2 LQKENI. Trimming left V 6 bases short and J 10 bases short, with 13 bases between. Regarding this clone: Its antigen is currently unknown.

The V gene is TRBV18, the J gene TRBJ2-1; unclear D gene. The TCR was taken from a human donor with narcolepsy. Sequences were obtained from CD45RA- memory CD4+ T cells from PBMCs. The CDR3 DNA is TGTGCCAGCTCCTCCACGTCACGCGAGCAGTTCTTC. Translating gives CASSSTSREQFF.